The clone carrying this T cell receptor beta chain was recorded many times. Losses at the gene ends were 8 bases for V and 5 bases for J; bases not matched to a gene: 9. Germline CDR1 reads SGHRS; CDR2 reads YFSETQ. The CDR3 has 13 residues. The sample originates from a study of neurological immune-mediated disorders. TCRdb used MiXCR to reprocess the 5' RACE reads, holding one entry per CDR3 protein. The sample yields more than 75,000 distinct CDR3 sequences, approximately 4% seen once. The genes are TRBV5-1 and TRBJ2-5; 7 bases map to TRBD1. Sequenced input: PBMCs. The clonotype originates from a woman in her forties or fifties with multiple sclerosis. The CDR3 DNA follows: TGCGCCAGTCGACAGGGAGTAGAGGAGACCCAGTACTTC. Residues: CASRQGVEETQYF.